This T cell receptor beta chain was sequenced for a study of OX40 agonist ivuxolimab in advanced cancers. Sampling times: baseline, cycle 4 day 1, cycle 7 day 1. Worth noting for this clone: The antigen is unknown.

Profiling relied on immunoSEQ multiplex PCR, and the TCRdb table lists in-frame clones only, not all of them. Among around 70,000 clones, around 81% were seen once, and the ten largest hold 5.9%. Germline CDR1 is LNHDA and CDR2 is SQIVND (reference sequence). Between the trimmed V and J ends, which lost 4 bases and 1 base, there was a span of 7 bases. The CDR3 is made up of 13 amino acids. Study results and limitations: On average, a greater number of expanded clones characterised CD8+ T cells relative to CD4+.

The V gene is TRBV19, the J gene TRBJ1-2; D is undetermined. Here the sequenced sample was CD4+ or CD8+ T cells sorted from blood, taken in a trial of the OX40 agonist ivuxolimab. This receptor was identified in an adult with an advanced solid tumor such as melanoma, head and neck, liver or kidney cancer. CDR3 sequence: CASSTHNNYGYTF. CDR3 nucleotides: TGTGCCAGTAGTACCCATAATAACTATGGCTACACCTTC.